This T cell receptor (beta chain) appears in the sequencing data of a study of early T cells in non-severe SARS-CoV-2 infection (TCRdb year 2021). As for the study more broadly: Because TCR sequencing relied on bulk RNA taken from unsorted whole blood, pairing of alpha and beta chains was not possible.

For CDR1 and CDR2, the germline V gene lists LGHNT and FRNRAP. Between the V and J ends, shortened by 1 base and 4 bases respectively, the junction contains 19 bases. From cysteine to phenylalanine, the CDR3 is 18 amino acids long. Of all the DNA, just the CDR3 is kept, 54 bases in frame from base 1. Overall study results and their limits: VDJdb matching was skewed toward anti-spike CD8 responses and likely underestimated virus-specific expansions, missing private and CD4 specificities.

The library came from 5' RACE. TCRdb names NextSeq 500 as the instrument used. The TCR library protocol attached unique molecular identifiers to individual cDNA molecules to correct for sequencing error and PCR bias. Both TCR alpha and beta chains were sequenced, and tight co-correlation was observed between alpha and beta sequence abundances in each sample. The original pipeline was this. Decombinator V4 was used to annotate TCR sequences for V gene, J gene and CDR3. TCRs were defined as expanded if a significant change between any two time points was detected under a Poisson model with p below 0.0001. TCR abundances were normalised to the total number of TCRs sequenced per sample and expressed as counts per million. TRAV1-2 paired with TRAJ12, TRAJ20 or TRAJ33 defined MAIT TCRs, while TRAV10 paired with TRAJ18 defined iNKT TCRs. VDJdb, accessed 1 November 2021, was searched for CMV, EBV and SARS-CoV-2 annotated TCRs, excluding TCRs annotated for multiple antigens. The raw public reads went through TCRdb reprocessing: fastp at Q25, MiXCR clone calling, in-frame beta chains kept. When rows share a CDR3 protein, they turn into one entry using the most common DNA and genes. In this record, the V and J calls reflect TCRdb's handling and not the investigators' own analysis. The table for this sample lists fewer than 25,000 distinct CDR3 sequences; approximately 4% of them were counted only once. The ten largest clones capture 7.2% of the sample.

This clonotype qualifies as medium-sized (0.01 to 0.1%). Its antigen specificity is not known. There are no base qualities to consult, and no much larger clone falls within one base. A case-control design nested within a healthcare worker cohort in London, UK, was used, with weekly nasopharyngeal swab PCR tests and blood sampling performed. Healthcare workers were recruited during the week of the UK lockdown, between 23 and 31 March 2020, and followed weekly for up to roughly 15 weeks. The clonotype comes from an adult who was a healthcare worker with PCR-confirmed SARS-CoV-2 infection or an uninfected control (not recorded which). The sequenced sample was whole blood. The V gene is TRBV12-5 and the J gene is TRBJ2-2; the D gene is possibly TRBD1 or TRBD2, with 5 bases matching each. The bases read TGTGCTAGTGGTTTGGCGGAAGGGACGCTCTCGGGCACCGGGGAGCTGTTTTTT. It encodes CASGLAEGTLSGTGELFF.